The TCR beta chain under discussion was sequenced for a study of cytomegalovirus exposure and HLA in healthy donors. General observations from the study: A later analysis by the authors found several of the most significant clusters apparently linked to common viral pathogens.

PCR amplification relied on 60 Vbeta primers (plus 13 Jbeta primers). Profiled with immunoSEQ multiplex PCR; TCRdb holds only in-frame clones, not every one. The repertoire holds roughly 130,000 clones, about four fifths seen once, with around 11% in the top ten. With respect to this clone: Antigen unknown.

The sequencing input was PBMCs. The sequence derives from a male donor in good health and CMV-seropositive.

CDR3: CASSLAGDGETQYF. CDR3 DNA: TGTGCCAGCAGCTTGGCGGGAGACGGTGAGACCCAGTACTTC. The chain carries TRBV5-6 and TRBJ2-5; TRBD2 might be the D (6 bases). Germline CDR1 SGHDT, CDR2 YYEEEE. V lost 0 bases and J 5 bases, leaving 11 bases between the germline ends. There are 14 residues in the CDR3.